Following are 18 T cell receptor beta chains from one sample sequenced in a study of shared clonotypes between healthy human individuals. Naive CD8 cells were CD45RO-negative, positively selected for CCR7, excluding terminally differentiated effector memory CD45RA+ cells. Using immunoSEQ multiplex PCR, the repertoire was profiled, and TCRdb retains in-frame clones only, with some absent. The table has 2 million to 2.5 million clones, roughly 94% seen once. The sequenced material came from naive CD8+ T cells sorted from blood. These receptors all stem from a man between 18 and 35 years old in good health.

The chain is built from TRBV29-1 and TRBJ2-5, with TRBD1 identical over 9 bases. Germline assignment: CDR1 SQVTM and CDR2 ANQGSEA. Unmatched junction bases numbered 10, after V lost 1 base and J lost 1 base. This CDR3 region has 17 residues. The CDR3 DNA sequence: TGCAGCGTTGAAGGGGGGACAGGGTTTTTCTCCCAAGAGACCCAGTACTTC. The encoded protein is CSVEGGTGFFSQETQYF.

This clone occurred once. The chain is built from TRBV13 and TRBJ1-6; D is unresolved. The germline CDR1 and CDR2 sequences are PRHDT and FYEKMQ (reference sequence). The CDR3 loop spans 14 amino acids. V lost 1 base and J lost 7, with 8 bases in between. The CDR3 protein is CASSLDSGNSPLHF. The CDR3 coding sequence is TGTGCCAGCAGCTTAGACAGTGGAAATTCACCCCTCCACTTT.

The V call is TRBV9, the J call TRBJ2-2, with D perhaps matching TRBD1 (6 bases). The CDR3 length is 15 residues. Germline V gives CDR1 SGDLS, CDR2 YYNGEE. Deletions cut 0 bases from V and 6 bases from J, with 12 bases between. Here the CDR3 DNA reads TGTGCCAGCAGCGTAGCAGGGGAAAGTGCCGGGGAGCTGTTTTTT. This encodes CASSVAGESAGELFF.

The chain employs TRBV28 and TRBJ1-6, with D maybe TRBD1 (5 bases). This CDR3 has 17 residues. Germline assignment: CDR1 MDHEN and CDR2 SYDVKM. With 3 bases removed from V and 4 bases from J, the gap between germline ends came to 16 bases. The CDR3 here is CASSFAEGPLYNSPLHF. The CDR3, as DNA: TGTGCCAGCAGTTTCGCCGAGGGGCCCCTTTATAATTCACCCCTCCACTTT.

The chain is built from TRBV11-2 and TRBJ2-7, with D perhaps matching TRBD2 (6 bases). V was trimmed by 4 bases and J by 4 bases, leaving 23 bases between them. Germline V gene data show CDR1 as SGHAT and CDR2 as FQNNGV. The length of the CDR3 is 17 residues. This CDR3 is CASSSSKGTPSGYEQYF. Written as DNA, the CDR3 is TGTGCCAGCAGCTCATCCAAGGGGACTCCCTCCGGGTACGAGCAGTACTTC.

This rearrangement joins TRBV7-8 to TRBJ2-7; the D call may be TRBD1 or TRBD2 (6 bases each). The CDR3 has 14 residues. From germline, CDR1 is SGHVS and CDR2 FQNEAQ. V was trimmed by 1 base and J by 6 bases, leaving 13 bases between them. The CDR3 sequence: CASSLEGGRLEQYF. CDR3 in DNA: TGTGCCAGCAGCTTAGAGGGGGGACGGCTCGAGCAGTACTTC. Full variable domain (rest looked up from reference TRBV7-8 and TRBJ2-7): GAGVSQSPRYKVAKRGQDVALRCDPISGHVSLFWYQQALGQGPEFLTYFQNEAQLDKSGLPSDRFFAERPEGSVSTLKIQRTQQEDSAVYLCASSLEGGRLEQYFGPGTRLTVT.

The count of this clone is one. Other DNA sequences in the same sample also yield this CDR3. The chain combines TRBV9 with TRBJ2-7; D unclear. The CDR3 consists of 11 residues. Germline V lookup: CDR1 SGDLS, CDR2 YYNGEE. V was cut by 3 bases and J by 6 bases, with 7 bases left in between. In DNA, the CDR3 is TGTGCCAGCAGCGACCCGGGCGAGCAGTACTTC. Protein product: CASSDPGEQYF.

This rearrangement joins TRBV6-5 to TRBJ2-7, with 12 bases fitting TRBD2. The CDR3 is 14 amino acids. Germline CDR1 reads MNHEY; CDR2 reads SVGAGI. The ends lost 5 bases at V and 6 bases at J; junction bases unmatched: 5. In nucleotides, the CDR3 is TGTGCCAGCAGTCGGACTAGCGGGATGAGCGAGCAGTACTTC. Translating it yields CASSRTSGMSEQYF.

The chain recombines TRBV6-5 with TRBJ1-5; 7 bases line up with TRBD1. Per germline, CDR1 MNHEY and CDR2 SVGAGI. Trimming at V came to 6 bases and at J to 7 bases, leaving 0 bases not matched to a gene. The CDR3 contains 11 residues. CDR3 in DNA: TGTGCCAGCAGGACAGGGCAGCCCCAGCATTTT. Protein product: CASRTGQPQHF.

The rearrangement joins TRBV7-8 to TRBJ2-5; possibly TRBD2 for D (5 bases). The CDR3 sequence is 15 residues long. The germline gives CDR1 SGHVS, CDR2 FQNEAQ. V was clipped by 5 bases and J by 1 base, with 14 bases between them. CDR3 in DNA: TGTGCCAGCAGCCACCTAGACTACCCCCAAGAGACCCAGTACTTC. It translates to CASSHLDYPQETQYF.

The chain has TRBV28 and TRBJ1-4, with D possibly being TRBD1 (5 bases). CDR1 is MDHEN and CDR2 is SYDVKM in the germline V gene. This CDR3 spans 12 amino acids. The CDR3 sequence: CAHQGYNEKLFF. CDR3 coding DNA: TGTGCGCACCAGGGCTATAATGAAAAACTGTTTTTT.

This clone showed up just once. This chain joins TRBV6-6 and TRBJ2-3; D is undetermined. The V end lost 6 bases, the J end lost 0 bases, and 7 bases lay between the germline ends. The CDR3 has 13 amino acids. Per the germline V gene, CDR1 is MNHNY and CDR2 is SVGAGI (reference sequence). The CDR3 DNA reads TGTGCCAGCAGGATGACTAGCACAGATACGCAGTATTTT. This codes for CASRMTSTDTQYF.

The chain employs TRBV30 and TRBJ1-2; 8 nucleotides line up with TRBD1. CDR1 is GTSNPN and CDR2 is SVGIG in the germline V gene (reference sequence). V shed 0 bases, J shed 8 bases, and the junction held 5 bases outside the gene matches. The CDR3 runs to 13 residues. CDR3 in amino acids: CAWSVLTGVGYTF. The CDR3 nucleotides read TGTGCCTGGAGTGTACTGACAGGGGTGGGCTACACCTTC.

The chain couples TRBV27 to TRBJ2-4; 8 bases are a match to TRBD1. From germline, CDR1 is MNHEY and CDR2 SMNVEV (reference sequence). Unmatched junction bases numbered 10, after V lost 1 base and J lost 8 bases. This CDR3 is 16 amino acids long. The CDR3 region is CASSLLADRVKDIQYF. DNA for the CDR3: TGTGCCAGCAGTTTATTGGCGGACAGGGTGAAGGACATTCAGTACTTC.

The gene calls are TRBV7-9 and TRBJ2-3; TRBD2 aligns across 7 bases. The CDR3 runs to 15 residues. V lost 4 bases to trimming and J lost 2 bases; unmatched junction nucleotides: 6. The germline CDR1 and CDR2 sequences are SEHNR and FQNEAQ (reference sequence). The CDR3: CASSYGTTTTDTQYF. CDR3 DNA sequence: TGTGCCAGCAGCTACGGGACTACAACCACAGATACGCAGTATTTT.

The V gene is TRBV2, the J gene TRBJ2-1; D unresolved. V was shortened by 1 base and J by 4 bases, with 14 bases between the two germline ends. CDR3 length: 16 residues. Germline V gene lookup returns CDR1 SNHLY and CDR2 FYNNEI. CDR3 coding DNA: TGTGCCAGCAGTGAAGGTGACCTTTCCCTTTACAATGAGCAGTTCTTC. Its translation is CASSEGDLSLYNEQFF.

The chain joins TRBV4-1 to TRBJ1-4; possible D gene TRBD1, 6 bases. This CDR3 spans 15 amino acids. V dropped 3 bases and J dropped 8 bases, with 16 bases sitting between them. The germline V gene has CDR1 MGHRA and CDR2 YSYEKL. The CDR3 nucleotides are TGCGCCAGCAGCCAGCAGACAGGAGGGCAGGAAAAACTGTTTTTT. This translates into CASSQQTGGQEKLFF.

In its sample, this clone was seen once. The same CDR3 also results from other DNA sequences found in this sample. CDR3 sequence: CASSLGGEAFF. The CDR3 DNA sequence: TGTGCCAGCAGCTTAGGAGGTGAAGCTTTCTTT. J is TRBJ1-1 and V is TRBV7-2; D is undetermined. CDR1 and CDR2 (germline): SGHTA, FQGNSA. Deletions cut 1 base from V and 7 bases from J, with 4 bases between. CDR3 size: 11 residues. The variable domain in full, with the rest retrieved from reference TRBV7-2 and TRBJ1-1, is GAGVSQSPSNKVTEKGKDVELRCDPISGHTALYWYRQSLGQGLEFLIYFQGNSAPDKSGLPSDRFSAERTGGSVSTLTIQRTQQEDSAVYLCASSLGGEAFFGQGTRLTVV.